These 5 T cell receptor beta chains were all obtained from the same sample, sequenced in a study of cytomegalovirus exposure and HLA in healthy donors. The primer mix had 60 Vbeta and 13 Jbeta primers. Repertoires were generated with immunoSEQ multiplex PCR, while TCRdb's copy carries only in-frame clones and drops some. The sample contains about 110,000 clones, 65% to 75% of which appear only once. The source material was PBMCs. The source is a woman in her thirties or forties in good health and CMV-seropositive.

The J gene is TRBJ1-5, the V gene TRBV7-2, with TRBD1 as a possible D gene (5 bases). Trimming removed 1 base at V and 0 bases at J, with 13 bases between. Germline V gene data show CDR1 as SGHTA and CDR2 as FQGNSA. The CDR3 covers 17 residues. This CDR3 is CASSLGRDVSSNQPQHF. Here the CDR3 DNA reads TGTGCCAGCAGCTTAGGGAGGGACGTAAGTAGCAATCAGCCCCAGCATTTT. Full variable domain (rest looked up from reference TRBV7-2 and TRBJ1-5): GAGVSQSPSNKVTEKGKDVELRCDPISGHTALYWYRQSLGQGLEFLIYFQGNSAPDKSGLPSDRFSAERTGGSVSTLTIQRTQQEDSAVYLCASSLGRDVSSNQPQHFGDGTRLSIL.

The chain is built from TRBV7-9 and TRBJ2-7; TRBD2 aligns across 11 bases. The CDR3 is made up of 15 amino acids. V trimming: 5 bases; J trimming: 2 bases; junction bases outside the gene matches: 5. CDR1 is SEHNR and CDR2 is FQNEAQ in the germline V gene (reference sequence). The CDR3 sequence is CASSLSSGGTYEQYF. CDR3 nucleotides: TGTGCCAGCAGCCTATCTAGCGGGGGGACCTACGAGCAGTACTTC.

The chain employs TRBV7-8 and TRBJ2-7; 9 bases fit TRBD2. Germline CDR1 and CDR2: SGHVS and FQNEAQ. There are 16 residues in the CDR3. V gave up 0 bases and J gave up 5 bases; unmatched junction bases: 8. The CDR3 here is CASSLAASGALHEQYF. CDR3 nucleotides: TGTGCCAGCAGCTTAGCAGCTAGCGGGGCTCTTCACGAGCAGTACTTC.

The chain combines TRBV15 with TRBJ2-7, with a weak D call TRBD1 (6 bases). CDR3 length: 13 amino acids. V gave up 5 bases and J gave up 6 bases, with 14 bases separating them. CDR1 and CDR2 from the germline V gene are LNHNV and YYDKDF (reference sequence). The CDR3 sequence is CATSREQGSEQYF. In DNA form, the CDR3 reads TGTGCCACCAGCCGGGAACAGGGCTCCGAGCAGTACTTC. The entire variable domain, with the rest obtained from reference TRBV15 and TRBJ2-7, is as follows: DAMVIQNPRYQVTQFGKPVTLSCSQTLNHNVMYWYQQKSSQAPKLLFHYYDKDFNNEADTPDNFQSRRPNTSFCFLDIRSPGLGDTAMYLCATSREQGSEQYFGPGTRLTVT.

V is TRBV5-1 and J is TRBJ2-7, with 13 bases fitting TRBD2. The germline V gene has CDR1 SGHRS and CDR2 YFSETQ. The CDR3 extends over 16 amino acids. The ends lost 5 bases at V and 7 bases at J; junction bases unmatched: 12. CDR3 sequence reads: CASRTGTSGVSGEQYF. The CDR3 DNA is TGCGCCAGCAGAACCGGGACTAGCGGGGTATCGGGTGAGCAGTACTTC.